This T cell receptor beta chain is from a study of CXCR3-negative and CXCR3-positive naive CD8 T cells. Phenotypically, naive CD8+ T cells corresponded to CD45RO-CCR7+CD27+CD95-. The CDR3 sequence is 17 residues long. Germline V gene data show CDR1 as MDHEN and CDR2 as SYDVKM. Study findings and constraints: Diversity ran similarly high across both naive subsets but far lower in memory CD8+ cells. TRBV-TRBJ usage was similar across naive CXCR3 subsets but distinct in memory cells. TCR strength was inferred from TRB CDR3 properties, while surface CD5 was comparable between naive subsets.

All TRB cDNA libraries came from 5' RACE performed with UMI labels. From the 5' RACE reads, TCRdb lists one entry per CDR3 protein and no DNA. The table lists fewer than 55,000 distinct CDR3 sequences. Regarding this clonotype: As yet, its antigen is unknown.

Material: naive CXCR3- CD8+ T cells from blood. Subset described: CD45RO-CCR7+CD27+CD95- naive CD8+ T cells lacking CXCR3 (TNR3-). The chain joins TRBV28 to TRBJ2-3; as DNA is missing, the TRBD1 call by TCRdb cannot be tested. The clonotype comes from a human donor in good health. Some clones in this sample may be carry-over from other donors' samples. The CDR3 region is CASSPPGGGVETDTQYF.